Listed below are T cell receptor beta chains from one sample, sequenced in a study of blood T cell repertoires in COVID-19. Profiling relied on immunoSEQ multiplex PCR, and the TCRdb table lists in-frame clones only, not all of them. The sample includes under 450,000 clones, around 87% of them seen just once. The sample was PBMCs or T cells enriched from blood (not recorded which). The source is a man younger than 40 who had recovered from COVID-19. Each CDR3 is given with its conserved first and last residue. The D gene is left open where the match is weak. Clone size is stated in some rows and not others, as once, few, many or a class when expanded.

d_call | j_call | v_call | clone_size | cdr3_aa | cdr3_nt
- | TRBJ1-1 | TRBV29-1 | - | CSAGGPLNTEAFF | TGCAGCGCGGGGGGGCCTTTGAACACTGAAGCTTTCTTT
TRBD2 | TRBJ2-3 | TRBV18 | few | CASSSGLAGYTDTQYF | TGTGCCAGCTCAAGCGGACTAGCGGGCTACACAGATACGCAGTATTTT
- | TRBJ1-1 | TRBV7-9 | - | CASSPHGGEAFF | TGTGCCAGCAGCCCTCATGGGGGGGAAGCTTTCTTT
- | TRBJ1-1 | TRBV6-6 | - | CASGPTFLMNTEAFF | TGTGCCAGCGGTCCTACCTTTTTAATGAACACTGAAGCTTTCTTT
- | TRBJ2-7 | TRBV4-2 | - | CASSQDFRGEYEQYF | TGTGCCAGCAGCCAAGATTTCAGGGGGGAATACGAGCAGTACTTC
- | TRBJ1-6 | TRBV10-3 | once | CAISESLILNSPLHF | TGTGCCATCAGTGAGTCCCTCATACTTAATTCACCCCTCCACTTT
TRBD2 | TRBJ2-3 | TRBV11-3 | - | CASSLTSGNTDTQYF | TGTGCCAGCAGCTTAACTAGCGGTAACACAGATACGCAGTATTTT
- | TRBJ1-1 | TRBV19 | once | CASKQGQGEAFF | TGTGCCAGCAAGCAGGGGCAGGGTGAAGCTTTCTTT
- | TRBJ1-1 | TRBV3-1/TRBV3-2 | - | CASSPSGYTEAFF | TGTGCCAGCAGCCCTAGTGGGTACACTGAAGCTTTCTTT
TRBD1 | TRBJ1-1 | TRBV2 | - | CASREPTGVNTEAFF | TGTGCCAGCAGAGAACCGACAGGGGTGAACACTGAAGCTTTCTTT
TRBD2 | TRBJ2-4 | TRBV7-2 | - | CASSLGGGDTIGHF | TGTGCCAGCAGCTTAGGCGGGGGGGATACAATCGGGCACTTC
- | TRBJ1-2 | TRBV10-3 | - | CAISGQGDGYTF | TGTGCCATCAGTGGGCAGGGCGATGGCTACACCTTC
TRBD2 | TRBJ2-5 | TRBV3-1/TRBV3-2 | - | CASSQDRVAGAETQYF | TGTGCCAGCAGCCAAGATCGGGTAGCGGGGGCTGAGACCCAGTACTTC
- | TRBJ1-1 | TRBV25-1 | few | CASSAELGLQTEAFF | TGTGCCAGCAGCGCAGAACTGGGGCTTCAAACTGAAGCTTTCTTT
TRBD1 | TRBJ1-2 | TRBV7-2 | - | CASSQLGTGVYGYTF | TGTGCCAGCAGCCAATTGGGGACAGGGGTATATGGCTACACCTTC
TRBD1 | TRBJ1-5 | TRBV7-9 | few | CASATGVHQPQHF | TGTGCCAGCGCGACAGGGGTACATCAGCCCCAGCATTTT
- | TRBJ1-2 | TRBV5-1 | - | CASSLDGVNYGYTF | TGCGCCAGCAGCCTGGACGGTGTTAACTATGGCTACACCTTC
TRBD2 | TRBJ2-3 | TRBV5-1 | - | CASSGGAGTDTQYF | TGCGCCAGTAGCGGGGGGGCCGGCACAGATACGCAGTATTTT
TRBD2 | TRBJ2-1 | TRBV9 | - | CASSVAPSGGGNEQFF | TGTGCCAGCAGCGTAGCTCCTAGCGGGGGGGGCAATGAGCAGTTCTTC
TRBD1 | TRBJ1-5 | TRBV19 | - | CASSLGTGRQPQHF | TGTGCCAGTAGTCTCGGGACAGGGAGACAGCCCCAGCATTTT
- | TRBJ2-2 | TRBV9 | - | CASSIRQSANTGELFF | TGTGCCAGCAGCATCCGACAGAGCGCGAACACCGGGGAGCTGTTTTTT
TRBD1 | TRBJ1-1 | TRBV5-4 | - | CASSLGQNPNTEAFF | TGTGCCAGCAGCCTGGGACAGAATCCGAACACTGAAGCTTTCTTT
TRBD1 | TRBJ2-7 | TRBV12-3/TRBV12-4 | - | CASSLLGTVYF | TGTGCCAGCAGTTTATTGGGGACAGTTTACTTC
TRBD1 | TRBJ2-5 | TRBV19 | - | CASSLRTGSKETQYF | TGTGCCAGTAGTCTCCGGACAGGGTCAAAAGAGACCCAGTACTTC
- | TRBJ2-5 | TRBV19 | - | CASSREVEETQYF | TGTGCCAGTAGCAGGGAGGTTGAAGAGACCCAGTACTTC
- | TRBJ1-1 | TRBV13 | - | CASSLGAGNSRNTEAFF | TGTGCCAGCAGCTTAGGGGCAGGGAATTCAAGGAACACTGAAGCTTTCTTT
- | TRBJ1-4 | TRBV5-6 | - | CASSFRTGLNEKLFF | TGTGCCAGCAGCTTTCGAACAGGCCTTAATGAAAAACTGTTTTTT
- | TRBJ1-5 | TRBV12-5 | - | CASGSQPGQFLVGPQHF | TGTGCTAGTGGTTCACAACCGGGACAATTCCTCGTGGGGCCCCAGCATTTT